A selection of T cell receptor beta chains follows, all from one sample in a study of OX40 agonist ivuxolimab in advanced cancers. TCRdb keeps only in-frame clones here, not all; method: immunoSEQ multiplex PCR. The sample yields under 65,000 clones, just over 90% seen once. The starting material was CD4+ or CD8+ T cells sorted from blood, obtained in a trial of the OX40 agonist ivuxolimab. These receptors all stem from an adult with an advanced solid tumor such as melanoma, head and neck, liver or kidney cancer. Both conserved end residues are part of each CDR3. Fields, in order: D gene, V gene, clone size, J gene, CDR3 DNA, CDR3 protein. D genes are given only for firm matches. Size is stated for part of the rows, as once, few or many counts, or as a class when the clone is expanded.

>.|TRBV27|once|TRBJ2-1
TGTGCCAGCAGTTTAATAGGCAATGAGCAGTTCTTC
CASSLIGNEQFF
>TRBD1|TRBV19|.|TRBJ1-2
TGTGCCAGTAGTATAGACCTGGGACAGGGGCTCCTAGATGGCTACACCTTC
CASSIDLGQGLLDGYTF
>.|TRBV4-1|.|TRBJ2-1
TGCGCCAGCAGCCAAGAAGGGCGGAACACGAGAAATGAGCAGTTCTTC
CASSQEGRNTRNEQFF
>.|TRBV9|.|TRBJ1-3
TGTGCCAGCAGCGTAGGTATCTCTGGAAACACCATATATTTT
CASSVGISGNTIYF
>TRBD1|TRBV14|.|TRBJ2-2
TGTGCCAGCAGCCTAGTAAGGGGACAGGTCGGGGAGCTGTTTTTT
CASSLVRGQVGELFF
>.|TRBV6-5|.|TRBJ1-2
TGTGCCAGCACCACGGTGGGGGCTAACTATGGCTACACCTTC
CASTTVGANYGYTF
>.|TRBV19|.|TRBJ1-1
TGTGCCAGTAGTCCTAGAGAGCCCCGGGGTGAAGCTTTCTTT
CASSPREPRGEAFF
>TRBD1|TRBV5-4|.|TRBJ1-2
TGTGCCAGCACCATCCCAGGGGGCGAGGTTTACTATGGCTACACCTTC
CASTIPGGEVYYGYTF
>TRBD2|TRBV30|.|TRBJ2-7
TGTGCCTGGAGGAGCGGGGCCTACGAGCAGTACTTC
CAWRSGAYEQYF
>.|TRBV4-1|.|TRBJ1-1
TGCGCCAGCAGCCAAGTTGAGGGACTGATGAACACTGAAGCTTTCTTT
CASSQVEGLMNTEAFF
>TRBD2|TRBV7-2|.|TRBJ2-7
TGTGCCAGCAGCTTAGTGGAGCGGGGGGCGGGCAACGAGCAGTACTTC
CASSLVERGAGNEQYF
>TRBD2|TRBV5-1|.|TRBJ2-7
TGCGCCAGCAGATTGAGACTAGCGAATAACTACGAGCAGTACTTC
CASRLRLANNYEQYF
>.|TRBV5-1|.|TRBJ2-3
TGCGCCAGCAGCCCCTTTAGTCCAGATACGCAGTATTTT
CASSPFSPDTQYF
>.|TRBV2|.|TRBJ2-6
TGTGCCAGCAGGATGTCCGGGACTGGAAACTCTGGGGCCAACGTCCTGACTTTC
CASRMSGTGNSGANVLTF
>.|TRBV6-5|.|TRBJ1-1
TGTGCCAGCAGTTACGATTTGAACACTGAAGCTTTCTTT
CASSYDLNTEAFF
>.|TRBV27|.|TRBJ2-7
TGTGCCAGCAGTTTAGGGGAACCGGCTAACTACGAGCAGTACTTC
CASSLGEPANYEQYF
>.|TRBV27|.|TRBJ2-1
TGTGCCAGCAGCTCATTCCGAACAGGGTACGACGAGTTCTTC
CASSSFRTGYDEFF
>.|TRBV10-3|.|TRBJ1-5
TGTGCCATCAGTGAGTGGCAGGGTTTAGATCAGCCCCAGCATTTT
CAISEWQGLDQPQHF
>TRBD1|TRBV4-1|.|TRBJ2-7
TGCGCCAGCAGCCCCCGAGGGACAGGTGATTACGAGCAGTACTTC
CASSPRGTGDYEQYF
>.|TRBV7-6|.|TRBJ2-2
TGTGCCAGCAGCTTCGGCACCGGGGAGCTGTTTTTT
CASSFGTGELFF
>.|TRBV2|.|TRBJ1-4
TGTGCCAGCTCCGAGCTTAATGAAAAACTGTTTTTT
CASSELNEKLFF
>.|TRBV11-1|.|TRBJ1-1
TGTGCCAGCAGCTTAGTAGCTGGAAGGGTAGCTTTCTTT
CASSLVAGRVAFF
>.|TRBV19|.|TRBJ2-5
TGTGCCAGTAGTATTTCACTCCAAGAGACCCAGTACTTC
CASSISLQETQYF
>TRBD2|TRBV19|once|TRBJ2-3
TGTGCCAGTAGTTCACCCCTCTTGACTAGCGGCGGCCGAAATACGCAGTATTTT
CASSSPLLTSGGRNTQYF
>.|TRBV2|medium-sized|TRBJ1-1
TGTGCCAGCAGTGTAGGGGAGGCTTTCTTT
CASSVGEAFF
>TRBD1|TRBV7-9|.|TRBJ2-5
TGTGCCAGCAGCCAATATAGGACAGGGGACCGACTGAGGGAGACCCAGTACTTC
CASSQYRTGDRLRETQYF
>.|TRBV19|.|TRBJ1-5
TGTGCCAGTAGTCTGGGTCCAGACAATCAGCCCCAGCATTTT
CASSLGPDNQPQHF
>.|TRBV6-5|once|TRBJ2-2
TGTGCCAGCAGTTACAGGGGAGCGAACACCGGGGAGCTGTTTTTT
CASSYRGANTGELFF
>.|TRBV7-2|few|TRBJ1-1
TGTGCCAGCAGCCCCGGCGGGGGTTGGACTGAAGCTTTCTTT
CASSPGGGWTEAFF
>.|TRBV6-5|.|TRBJ2-7
TGTGCCAGCAGCCTCGACGGCTACGAGCAGTACTTC
CASSLDGYEQYF
>.|TRBV6-5|.|TRBJ1-4
TGTGCCAGCAGTTACTCGAACAGGGTGGTTAATGAAAAACTGTTTTTT
CASSYSNRVVNEKLFF
>TRBD2|TRBV4-1|.|TRBJ2-1
TGCGCCAGCAGCCGGGAAAGTGGGCTAGCGGGGGGGACTGAGCAGTTCTTC
CASSRESGLAGGTEQFF
>.|TRBV6-5|.|TRBJ1-1
TGTGCCAGCACCCCCGGGCTGAACACTGAAGCTTTCTTT
CASTPGLNTEAFF
>.|TRBV28|few|TRBJ1-5
TGTGCCAGCAGTCTCGGGACGGGGATTATGCCCCAGCATTTT
CASSLGTGIMPQHF
>TRBD2|TRBV7-8|.|TRBJ2-3
TGTGCCAGCAGCTTACGGGAGGCCCCTACAGGAGATACGCAGTATTTT
CASSLREAPTGDTQYF
>.|TRBV18|.|TRBJ1-5
TGTGCCAGCTCAGATGGACAAAACAGCAATCAGCCCCAGCATTTT
CASSDGQNSNQPQHF
>.|TRBV7-9|.|TRBJ2-2
TGTGCCAGCAGCTTAGGAGGACTCTACGGGGAGCTGTTTTTT
CASSLGGLYGELFF
>.|TRBV4-1|.|TRBJ1-3
TGCGCCAGCAGCCAAGAATCAGGACCTGGAAACACCATATATTTT
CASSQESGPGNTIYF
>.|TRBV6-5|.|TRBJ1-2
TGTGCCAGCGGCGCCCCGGGAGCTAACTATGGCTACACCTTC
CASGAPGANYGYTF
>TRBD2|TRBV19|.|TRBJ2-5
TGTGCCAGTAGTATACTAGCGGGGGTCCAAGAGACCCAGTACTTC
CASSILAGVQETQYF
>.|TRBV27|.|TRBJ1-1
TGTGCCAGCAGTGCTTTGGGCACTGAAGCTTTCTTT
CASSALGTEAFF
>.|TRBV9|.|TRBJ2-7
TGTGCCAGCAGCGTAGCTAGGCAGACTGGATTTTACGAGCAGTACTTC
CASSVARQTGFYEQYF
>TRBD2|TRBV18|.|TRBJ2-1
TGTGCCAGCTCACCGAGACTAGCGGGGGTAGGTGAGCAGTTCTTC
CASSPRLAGVGEQFF
>.|TRBV5-8|.|TRBJ2-2
TGTGCCAGCACCCTTTTCCATAACACCGGGGAGCTGTTTTTT
CASTLFHNTGELFF
>.|TRBV11-2|.|TRBJ1-1
TGTGCCAGCAGCTTATTCTTTGGAACCGACTTACAAGGCACTGAAGCTTTCTTT
CASSLFFGTDLQGTEAFF
>.|TRBV7-9|.|TRBJ1-2
TGTGCCAGCAGCTTAAGAAGAGGGGATCCGGGGGTAGACTATGGCTACACCTTC
CASSLRRGDPGVDYGYTF
>TRBD1|TRBV5-4|.|TRBJ2-7
TGTGCCAGCAGCATCGGACAGGGTGGATACGAGCAGTACTTC
CASSIGQGGYEQYF
>TRBD2|TRBV4-3|.|TRBJ2-7
TGCGCCAGCAGCCAAGGGACTAGTTTCTACGAGCAGTACTTC
CASSQGTSFYEQYF
>.|TRBV5-4|once|TRBJ2-7
TGTGCCAGCAGCTCGGGACTGGACTCCTACGAGCAGTACTTC
CASSSGLDSYEQYF
>.|TRBV4-1|.|TRBJ2-5
TGCGCCAGCAGCCAAGTCCAGGGTGGGGGAGAGACCCAGTACTTC
CASSQVQGGGETQYF
>.|TRBV27|.|TRBJ1-1
TGTGCCAGCAGTTCCCTAAGAGGGGACGAAGCTTTCTTT
CASSSLRGDEAFF
>TRBD1|TRBV7-3|.|TRBJ2-1
TGTGCCAGCAGCTATTACAGGGGAAATGAGCAGTTCTTC
CASSYYRGNEQFF
>TRBD2|TRBV9|.|TRBJ2-1
TGTGCCAGCAACTCCTTTCAGCGGGGGGGTGATGAGCAGTTCTTC
CASNSFQRGGDEQFF
>.|TRBV19|.|TRBJ2-1
TGTGCCAGTAGTATCCCTGACAATGAGCAGTTCTTC
CASSIPDNEQFF
>.|TRBV11-2|once|TRBJ2-7
TGTGCCAGCAGCTTAGAGGGGAGGAGCGAGTACGAGCAGTACTTC
CASSLEGRSEYEQYF
>.|TRBV6-5|.|TRBJ2-5
TGTGCCAGCAGTTCGCGGGCGAGGCAAGAGACCCAGTACTTC
CASSSRARQETQYF
>TRBD2|TRBV19|.|TRBJ2-3
TGTGCCAGAAAAGCTAGCGGGGGGGCAACGGTCACAGATACGCAGTATTTT
CARKASGGATVTDTQYF
>.|TRBV9|.|TRBJ2-5
TGTGCCAGCGGCGTTACTGCAGGTGGGGAGACCCAGTACTTC
CASGVTAGGETQYF
>.|TRBV4-1|.|TRBJ2-3
TGCGCCAGCAGCCACCTAGCCAATACAGATACGCAGTATTTT
CASSHLANTDTQYF